One sample yielded the 18 T cell receptor beta chains listed below, sequenced in a study of blood T cell repertoires in COVID-19. Sequencing was performed with immunoSEQ multiplex PCR; in TCRdb, only in-frame clones are kept and a portion is missing. In the table there are about 170,000 clones, 80% to 95% of which are singletons. The specimen was peripheral blood. The origin of the receptors is a woman aged 50 to 60 with acute or convalescent COVID-19.

This chain links TRBV28 with TRBJ2-1; unclear D gene. V was pared by 6 bases and J by 3 bases, with 3 bases between. Germline V lookup: CDR1 MDHEN, CDR2 SYDVKM. This CDR3 region has 11 residues. This chain's CDR3 is CASSVYNEQFF. The CDR3 DNA sequence: TGTGCCAGCAGCGTCTACAATGAGCAGTTCTTC.

The rearrangement uses TRBV28 and TRBJ1-1, with 7 bases matching TRBD1. The CDR3 covers 16 residues. Germline V gene lookup returns CDR1 MDHEN and CDR2 SYDVKM. J was trimmed by 0 bases and V by 6 bases; bases with no gene match: 10. CDR3 DNA: TGTGCCAGCAGCGCATACAGGGGACCATTGAACACTGAAGCTTTCTTT. It specifies CASSAYRGPLNTEAFF. The full variable domain, in which reference TRBV28 and TRBJ1-1 provide the parts outside the CDR3, is DVKVTQSSRYLVKRTGEKVFLECVQDMDHENMFWYRQDPGLGLRLIYFSYDVKMKEKGDIPEGYSVSREKKERFSLILESASTNQTSMYLCASSAYRGPLNTEAFFGQGTRLTVV.

This clone was detected a few times. The chain is built from TRBV7-2 and TRBJ1-5, with 9 bases lining up with TRBD1. Unmatched junction bases numbered 6, after V lost 6 bases and J lost 3 bases. The CDR3 runs to 15 residues. The germline V gene encodes CDR1 SGHTA and CDR2 FQGNSA. CDR3 sequence (DNA): TGTGCCAGCAGTCGACAGGGGGAGAACAATCAGCCCCAGCATTTT. Translating gives CASSRQGENNQPQHF.

Only a few counts were recorded for this clone. V is TRBV5-1 and J is TRBJ1-1; a possible D gene is TRBD1 (5 bases). The germline V and J ends were trimmed by 6 bases and 4 bases, with 10 bases remaining between them. CDR1 is SGHRS, CDR2 YFSETQ, per germline. The CDR3 runs 12 residues. DNA for the CDR3: TGCGCCAGCACTTCGGGGGGCACTGAAGCTTTCTTT. This codes for CASTSGGTEAFF.

This clone has only a few counts. In the same sample, other DNA sequences code for this CDR3. The chain links TRBV7-2 to TRBJ2-1; the D gene is possibly TRBD1 (5 bases). Per germline, CDR1 SGHTA and CDR2 FQGNSA. CDR3 size: 14 residues. V lost 4 bases and J 1 base, leaving 8 bases between the germline ends. For the CDR3, the DNA is TGTGCCAGCAGCTCCGACAGTTCCTACAATGAGCAGTTCTTC. Protein sequence: CASSSDSSYNEQFF. The full variable domain, with the rest looked up from reference TRBV7-2 and TRBJ2-1, is GAGVSQSPSNKVTEKGKDVELRCDPISGHTALYWYRQSLGQGLEFLIYFQGNSAPDKSGLPSDRFSAERTGGSVSTLTIQRTQQEDSAVYLCASSSDSSYNEQFFGPGTRLTVL.

V is TRBV7-2 and J is TRBJ1-1, with a tentative D call TRBD1 (6 bases). V was clipped by 1 base and J by 5 bases, with 17 bases between them. Looked up from germline, CDR1 is SGHTA and CDR2 is FQGNSA. The CDR3 runs to 16 residues. The CDR3 loop is CASSLVGGGVGTEAFF. The CDR3 DNA sequence: TGTGCCAGCAGCTTAGTAGGGGGGGGCGTAGGAACTGAAGCTTTCTTT.

The rearrangement joins TRBV20-1 to TRBJ1-2; a weak D match, TRBD1 (6 bases). Trimming cost V 8 bases and J 2 bases, with 9 bases left between them. CDR1 and CDR2 (germline): DFQATT, SNEGSKA (reference sequence). The CDR3 has 11 residues. CDR3 protein: CSYTGNYGYTF. As DNA, the CDR3 is TGCAGTTACACAGGGAACTATGGCTACACCTTC.

This chain joins TRBV3-1 (or the pseudogene TRBV3-2) and TRBJ1-2, with 12 positions matching TRBD1. Trimming removed 1 base from V and 4 bases from J; junction bases left unmatched: 4. This CDR3 spans 16 amino acids. CDR1 and CDR2 (germline): LGHDT, YNNKEL (reference sequence). CDR3 nucleotides: TGTGCCAGCAGCCAAGTAGGGACAGGGGGCGCCTATGGCTACACCTTC. This translates into CASSQVGTGGAYGYTF.

The chain has TRBV19 and TRBJ2-2, with TRBD2 identical over 7 bases. The CDR3 loop spans 14 amino acids. Trimming took 11 bases from V and 4 from J; bases not matched to a gene: 10. Looked up from germline, CDR1 is LNHDA and CDR2 is SQIVND (reference sequence). DNA of the CDR3: TGTGCCGGGAGGGCAGGGTTGGGCACCGGGGAGCTGTTTTTT. This sequence encodes CAGRAGLGTGELFF.

The V call is TRBV11-2, the J call TRBJ1-6, with 11 bases aligning to TRBD1. The CDR3 spans 15 residues. Trimming cost V 4 bases and J 10 bases; bases outside gene matches: 6. Germline CDR1 and CDR2: SGHAT and FQNNGV. Written as DNA, the CDR3 is TGTGCCAGCAGCTCGGGACAGGGGGTTGGATCACCCCTCCACTTT. Protein product: CASSSGQGVGSPLHF. Based on the CDR3 plus reference TRBV11-2 and TRBJ1-6, the full variable domain is EAGVAQSPRYKIIEKRQSVAFWCNPISGHATLYWYQQILGQGPKLLIQFQNNGVVDDSQLPKDRFSAERLKGVDSTLKIQPAKLEDSAVYLCASSSGQGVGSPLHFGNGTRLTVT.

The chain has TRBV6-5 and TRBJ1-2; a possible D gene is TRBD1 (5 bases). Looked up from germline, CDR1 is MNHEY and CDR2 is SVGAGI. This CDR3 is built from 14 residues. Trimming removed 0 bases from V and 8 bases from J, with 13 bases in between. CDR3: CASSYSYQGGGYTF. As DNA, the CDR3 is TGTGCCAGCAGTTACTCGTATCAGGGCGGCGGCTACACCTTC.

J is TRBJ1-1 and V is TRBV18; maybe TRBD1 (5 bases). The V gene lost 2 bases and the J gene lost 1 base, with 11 bases spanning the gap. CDR3 length: 15 residues. Germline V lookup: CDR1 KGHSH, CDR2 LQKENI. The CDR3 protein is CASSPRARENTEAFF. CDR3 nucleotide sequence: TGTGCCAGCTCACCAAGGGCCAGGGAGAACACTGAAGCTTTCTTT.

In regard to this clone: An end of the junction does not agree with germline; a read error may underlie this. The DNA of the CDR3 is TGTGCCAGCAGTGAATTTTGGGGCGGGCTGGCAGGGGAACAATGGTTC. Its translation: CASSEFWGGLAGEQWF. The chain has TRBV6-1 and TRBJ2-7; tentatively, D is TRBD1 (6 bases). Germline assignment: CDR1 MNHNS and CDR2 SASEGT. The CDR3 runs to 16 residues.

The V and J genes are TRBV27 and TRBJ1-5; 7 bases are shared with TRBD1. Germline V lookup: CDR1 MNHEY, CDR2 SMNVEV (reference sequence). Trimming removed 6 bases from V and 4 bases from J; junction bases left unmatched: 6. This CDR3 has 14 amino acids. CDR3 nucleotide sequence: TGTGCCAGCAGCGGGGACAGCCAGAATCAGCCCCAGCATTTT. As protein: CASSGDSQNQPQHF.

This chain uses TRBV25-1 with TRBJ2-1; D gene ambiguous. Trimming took off 4 bases at V and 7 bases at J, with 5 bases between the two ends. The CDR3 has 11 residues. Germline assignment: CDR1 MGHDK and CDR2 SYGVNS. The CDR3 here is CASSGSNEQFF. DNA of the CDR3: TGTGCCAGCAGTGGGAGTAATGAGCAGTTCTTC. The entire variable domain, with the rest obtained from reference TRBV25-1 and TRBJ2-1, is as follows: EADIYQTPRYLVIGTGKKITLECSQTMGHDKMYWYQQDPGMELHLIHYSYGVNSTEKGDLSSESTVSRIRTEHFPLTLESARPSHTSQYLCASSGSNEQFFGPGTRLTVL.

J is TRBJ2-2 and V is TRBV12-3 or TRBV12-4; a weak D match, TRBD2 (6 bases). The CDR3 has 13 amino acids. Here the CDR3 reads CAFSGGNTGELFF. For the CDR3, the DNA is TGTGCTTTTAGCGGAGGGAACACCGGGGAGCTGTTTTTT.

V is TRBV2 and J is TRBJ2-1; weak D call: TRBD2 (5 bases). CDR3 size: 14 residues. Trimming shortened V by 4 bases and J by 5 bases, and 12 bases separated the two germline ends. CDR1 is SNHLY and CDR2 is FYNNEI in the germline V gene. In DNA, the CDR3 is TGTGCCAGCAGTGGAGGGAGTACCCACAATGAGCAGTTCTTC. Its translation is CASSGGSTHNEQFF.

The chain carries TRBV7-8 and TRBJ1-5, with 7 bases matching TRBD1. The CDR3 is 14 amino acids. In germline, CDR1 is SGHVS, CDR2 FQNEAQ. J was trimmed by 9 bases and V by 1 base; bases with no gene match: 6. CDR3 in DNA: TGTGCCAGCAGCTTAGGACAGGGCCCCGGGCCCCAGCATTTT. Its translation is CASSLGQGPGPQHF. The whole variable domain, filled in from reference TRBV7-8 and TRBJ1-5, reads GAGVSQSPRYKVAKRGQDVALRCDPISGHVSLFWYQQALGQGPEFLTYFQNEAQLDKSGLPSDRFFAERPEGSVSTLKIQRTQQEDSAVYLCASSLGQGPGPQHFGDGTRLSIL.